One and the same sample provided the 26 T cell receptor beta chains below, sequenced in a study of T cell changes during pregnancy in multiple sclerosis. Sequencing was performed with immunoSEQ multiplex PCR; in TCRdb, only in-frame clones are kept and a portion is missing. The table includes tens of thousands of clones, about nine tenths detected once. The sequencing used CD4+ T cells from peripheral blood mononuclear cells, collected after pregnancy. These receptors originate from a female donor in good health, enrolled as a control in a pregnancy study.

The CDR3 nucleotides are TGTGCCAGCTCCGCCGGGCAGGGAGGTCAGCCCCAGCATTTT. Its translation is CASSAGQGGQPQHF. The chain is built from TRBV18 and TRBJ1-5, with a possible D match to TRBD1 (5 bases). V was shortened by 6 bases and J by 6 bases, with 15 bases between the two germline ends. The germline gives CDR1 KGHSH, CDR2 LQKENI. The CDR3 consists of 14 residues. The complete variable domain, with remaining parts taken from reference TRBV18 and TRBJ1-5, reads NAGVMQNPRHLVRRRGQEARLRCSPMKGHSHVYWYRQLPEEGLKFMVYLQKENIIDESGMPKERFSAEFPKEGPSILRIQQVVRGDSAAYFCASSAGQGGQPQHFGDGTRLSIL.

J is TRBJ1-2 and V is TRBV18; no firm D call. Trimming cost V 2 bases and J 1 base, with 11 bases left between them. Germline-derived CDR1 and CDR2 are KGHSH and LQKENI. This CDR3 is 15 amino acids long. This chain's CDR3 is CASSPGASLNYGYTF. The CDR3 DNA is TGTGCCAGCTCACCAGGAGCTTCTCTTAACTATGGCTACACCTTC.

The J gene is TRBJ2-3, the V gene TRBV7-8; 12 bases map to TRBD2. The CDR3 totals 16 residues. With V trimmed by 6 bases and J by 2 bases, 6 bases remained unmatched. Germline loops: CDR1 SGHVS, CDR2 FQNEAQ. CDR3 DNA sequence: TGTGCCAGCAGGCGGACTAGCGGGGTTCTCACAGATACGCAGTATTTT. This codes for CASRRTSGVLTDTQYF.

The rearrangement uses TRBV28 and TRBJ2-5; 8 nucleotides line up with TRBD1. The CDR3 length is 16 residues. Germline V gives CDR1 MDHEN, CDR2 SYDVKM. The V gene end was trimmed by 1 base and the J gene end by 7 bases; junction bases not matched to a gene: 11. CDR3 region: CASSLSPTGGGGTQYF. CDR3 nucleotides: TGTGCCAGCAGTTTATCCCCCACAGGGGGTGGGGGGACCCAGTACTTC. Together with reference TRBV28 and TRBJ2-5, the CDR3 gives the full variable domain: DVKVTQSSRYLVKRTGEKVFLECVQDMDHENMFWYRQDPGLGLRLIYFSYDVKMKEKGDIPEGYSVSREKKERFSLILESASTNQTSMYLCASSLSPTGGGGTQYFGPGTRLLVL.

V gene TRBV5-5 combines with J gene TRBJ2-1; D perhaps matches TRBD1 (5 bases). The V end lost 1 base, the J end lost 9 bases, and 14 bases lay between the germline ends. CDR1 and CDR2 from the germline V gene are SGHKS and YYEKEE (reference sequence). The CDR3 covers 14 residues. The CDR3 DNA is TGTGCCAGCAGCTTGTCTTCAGGGCTCGGTGAGCAGTTCTTC. It specifies CASSLSSGLGEQFF.

The rearrangement uses TRBV10-3 and TRBJ1-3; possibly TRBD1 for D (6 bases). V was cut by 6 bases and J by 0 bases, with 12 bases left in between. The CDR3 spans 15 residues. The V gene's germline CDR1 is ENHRY and CDR2 SYGVKD. CDR3 residues: CAISRGQFSGNTIYF. CDR3 in DNA: TGTGCCATCAGCCGTGGACAGTTCTCTGGAAACACCATATATTTT.

The CDR3 is CASSPRLAGGEETQYF. The DNA for the CDR3 is TGCGCCAGCAGCCCCAGACTAGCGGGAGGGGAAGAGACCCAGTACTTC. The J gene is TRBJ2-5, the V gene TRBV5-1; TRBD2 aligns across 14 bases. The germline V gene has CDR1 SGHRS and CDR2 YFSETQ. V was pared by 4 bases and J by 3 bases, with 5 bases of the junction left unmatched. The CDR3 sequence is 16 residues long.

This chain links TRBV7-2 with TRBJ2-1; possibly TRBD1 for D (5 bases). V lost 2 bases to trimming and J lost 1 base, with 6 bases between them. The CDR3 runs to 14 residues. Germline-derived CDR1 and CDR2 are SGHTA and FQGNSA. DNA for the CDR3: TGTGCCAGCAGCTTAAAGGGGTCCTACAATGAGCAGTTCTTC. It is translated as CASSLKGSYNEQFF.

There are a few counts of this clone. CDR3 residues: CASSQDRTVMNTEAFF. The CDR3 nucleotides are TGTGCCAGCAGCCAAGATAGGACAGTAATGAACACTGAAGCTTTCTTT. The genes are TRBV4-2 and TRBJ1-1; perhaps TRBD1 as D (6 bases). The V end lost 0 bases, the J end lost 0 bases, and 11 bases lay between the germline ends. The CDR3 is made up of 16 amino acids. CDR1 is LGHNA and CDR2 is YNFKEQ in the germline V gene.

The V and J genes are TRBV7-9 and TRBJ2-1; 8 positions agree with TRBD2. Germline-derived CDR1 and CDR2 are SEHNR and FQNEAQ (reference sequence). CDR3 length equals 14 residues. Trimming at V came to 5 bases and at J to 6 bases, leaving 6 bases not matched to a gene. This CDR3 reads CASSLTGGPNEQFF. The DNA for the CDR3 is TGTGCCAGCAGCCTAACGGGGGGGCCCAATGAGCAGTTCTTC.

The chain couples TRBV25-1 to TRBJ1-2, with D possibly matching TRBD1 (5 bases). CDR3 length equals 13 residues. The V end was cut by 5 bases, the J end by 7 bases, with 14 bases between. Per germline, CDR1 MGHDK and CDR2 SYGVNS. CDR3 nucleotides: TGTGCCAGCAGTATTAAGGGCGGGGGTGGCTACACCTTC. Protein: CASSIKGGGGYTF.

The gene calls are TRBV27 and TRBJ1-4; perhaps TRBD1 as D (6 bases). Germline V gene data show CDR1 as MNHEY and CDR2 as SMNVEV (reference sequence). The CDR3 is 13 amino acids. Between the trimmed V and J ends, which lost 3 bases and 17 bases, there was a span of 19 bases. CDR3 sequence (DNA): TGTGCCAGCAGTTTGGTAAGCGGACAGCCTAAATTTTTT. As protein: CASSLVSGQPKFF.

This clone was seen only once. The gene calls are TRBV5-1 and TRBJ1-6, with D perhaps matching TRBD1 (6 bases). V lost 4 bases to trimming and J lost 7 bases, with 15 bases between them. There are 15 residues in the CDR3. Germline lookup yields CDR1 SGHRS and CDR2 YFSETQ. The CDR3 nucleotides are TGCGCCAGCAGCCCCCAACTGGACAGAAATTCACCCCTCCACTTT. Protein: CASSPQLDRNSPLHF.

The chain couples TRBV29-1 to TRBJ2-3; no clear D. V lost 6 bases, J lost 2 bases, and 12 bases lay in between. CDR1 is SQVTM, CDR2 ANQGSEA, per germline. This CDR3 region has 13 residues. CDR3 DNA sequence: TGCAGCGTATTGCGGATGTTCACAGATACGCAGTATTTT. It specifies CSVLRMFTDTQYF.

J is TRBJ2-7 and V is TRBV7-2; TRBD2 matches at 8 bases. CDR3 length: 17 residues. V shed 2 bases and J 3 bases; nucleotides not matched to a gene: 12. Germline CDR1 and CDR2: SGHTA and FQGNSA. CDR3: CASSLMGGAGGNYEQYF. DNA of the CDR3: TGTGCCAGCAGCTTAATGGGAGGGGCGGGGGGCAACTACGAGCAGTACTTC.

The rearrangement links TRBV9 to TRBJ2-1; 9 bases fit TRBD2. The CDR3 covers 16 residues. The V gene end was trimmed by 4 bases and the J gene end by 9 bases; junction bases not matched to a gene: 14. CDR1 is SGDLS, CDR2 YYNGEE, per germline. The CDR3 DNA is TGTGCCAGCAGCACCCAAGCGGGAGGTATGGCTGGTGAGCAGTTCTTC. Its protein product is CASSTQAGGMAGEQFF.

This chain joins TRBV30 and TRBJ2-5; perhaps TRBD2 as D (5 bases). Germline V gene data show CDR1 as GTSNPN and CDR2 as SVGIG (reference sequence). This CDR3 region has 13 residues. V was trimmed by 0 bases and J by 2 bases, leaving 7 bases between them. This chain's CDR3 is CAWSVREQETQYF. The CDR3 nucleotides are TGTGCCTGGAGTGTACGGGAACAAGAGACCCAGTACTTC.

The chain has TRBV25-1 and TRBJ1-1; D may be TRBD1 (5 bases). V was shortened by 3 bases and J by 1 base, with 12 bases between the two germline ends. Germline CDR1 and CDR2: MGHDK and SYGVNS. This CDR3 region has 15 residues. In nucleotides, the CDR3 is TGTGCCAGCAGTGATGGTGGGGCCCAGAACACTGAAGCTTTCTTT. Its translation is CASSDGGAQNTEAFF. Based on the CDR3 plus reference TRBV25-1 and TRBJ1-1, the full variable domain is EADIYQTPRYLVIGTGKKITLECSQTMGHDKMYWYQQDPGMELHLIHYSYGVNSTEKGDLSSESTVSRIRTEHFPLTLESARPSHTSQYLCASSDGGAQNTEAFFGQGTRLTVV.

This clone was recorded only once. The chain combines TRBV2 with TRBJ1-2, with TRBD1 matching 7 bases. Germline loops: CDR1 SNHLY, CDR2 FYNNEI. This CDR3 region has 16 residues. The V gene end was trimmed by 5 bases and the J gene end by 8 bases; junction bases not matched to a gene: 17. CDR3 in DNA: TGTGCCAGCAGTCCCGCTTACTCTGAGGGGGCGAGAGGCTACACCTTC. Amino acid sequence: CASSPAYSEGARGYTF. Filled out from reference TRBV2 and TRBJ1-2, the complete variable domain reads EPEVTQTPSHQVTQMGQEVILRCVPISNHLYFYWYRQILGQKVEFLVSFYNNEISEKSEIFDDQFSVERPDGSNFTLKIRSTKLEDSAMYFCASSPAYSEGARGYTFGSGTRLTVV.

This sequence joins TRBV10-3 and TRBJ1-3; 7 nucleotides agree with TRBD1. There are 13 residues in the CDR3. Germline V gene lookup returns CDR1 ENHRY and CDR2 SYGVKD. Trimming cost V 4 bases and J 4 bases; bases outside gene matches: 1. CDR3 sequence reads: CAISGGGGNTIYF. For the CDR3, the DNA is TGTGCCATCAGTGGAGGGGGCGGAAACACCATATATTTT.

The genes are TRBV12-5 and TRBJ2-1; 9 bases align to TRBD1. With 5 bases clipped from V and 7 bases from J, the junction kept 6 bases outside the gene matches. The length of the CDR3 is 14 residues. The germline gives CDR1 LGHNT, CDR2 FRNRAP. The CDR3 protein is CASGRDRVINEQFF. The CDR3 DNA follows: TGTGCTAGTGGTCGGGACAGGGTGATTAATGAGCAGTTCTTC.

The rearrangement uses TRBV9 and TRBJ1-5, with D perhaps matching TRBD1 (5 bases). Per the germline V gene, CDR1 is SGDLS and CDR2 is YYNGEE. Trimming took 1 base from V and 5 from J, leaving 13 bases between them. The CDR3 spans 15 residues. The CDR3 region is CASSVSPRGDQPQHF. In DNA, the CDR3 is TGTGCCAGCAGCGTATCCCCTCGGGGGGATCAGCCCCAGCATTTT. The full variable domain, in which reference TRBV9 and TRBJ1-5 provide the parts outside the CDR3, is DSGVTQTPKHLITATGQRVTLRCSPRSGDLSVYWYQQSLDQGLQFLIQYYNGEERAKGNILERFSAQQFPDLHSELNLSSLELGDSALYFCASSVSPRGDQPQHFGDGTRLSIL.

In its sample, this clone was seen once. J is TRBJ2-2 and V is TRBV2; perhaps TRBD1 as D (6 bases). CDR3 length: 15 amino acids. Per germline, CDR1 SNHLY and CDR2 FYNNEI. Trimming cost V 5 bases and J 7 bases, with 17 bases left between them. Here the CDR3 DNA reads TGTGCCAGCAGTCTTACTACAGGGTATATCGGGGAGCTGTTTTTT. Translation: CASSLTTGYIGELFF.

The chain links TRBV28 to TRBJ1-5; 8 nucleotides agree with TRBD1. The CDR3 runs to 14 residues. CDR1 and CDR2 (germline): MDHEN, SYDVKM. The V segment lost 6 bases and the J segment 7 bases; nucleotides outside the gene matches: 8. Here the CDR3 reads CASRYDRGRQPQHF. The CDR3 DNA reads as TGTGCCAGCAGATATGACAGGGGCCGACAGCCCCAGCATTTT.

This chain connects TRBV28 to TRBJ2-3, with 10 bases lining up with TRBD1. This CDR3 is 15 amino acids long. Trimming cost V 5 bases and J 4 bases; bases outside gene matches: 6. Germline V gene data show CDR1 as MDHEN and CDR2 as SYDVKM. The CDR3 spells CASSPGQGWADTQYF. CDR3 nucleotide sequence: TGTGCCAGCAGTCCGGGACAGGGGTGGGCAGATACGCAGTATTTT. The full variable domain, with the rest looked up from reference TRBV28 and TRBJ2-3, is DVKVTQSSRYLVKRTGEKVFLECVQDMDHENMFWYRQDPGLGLRLIYFSYDVKMKEKGDIPEGYSVSREKKERFSLILESASTNQTSMYLCASSPGQGWADTQYFGPGTRLTVL.

This chain joins TRBV10-2 and TRBJ1-2; 11 bases line up with TRBD1. Germline CDR1 is WSHSY and CDR2 is SAAADI. The CDR3 length is 16 residues. V lost 0 bases and J lost 5; bases outside the gene matches: 5. CDR3 amino acids: CASSESRTGGGYGYTF. The CDR3, as DNA: TGCGCCAGCAGTGAGTCCAGGACAGGGGGCGGATATGGCTACACCTTC.